A single sample is the source of the 25 T cell receptor beta chains below, sequenced in a study of identical twins. TCRdb used MiXCR to reprocess the 5' RACE reads, holding one entry per CDR3 protein. This sample has hundreds of thousands of distinct CDR3 sequences, with more than 6.5% found just once. These data were likewise used in another study, on yellow fever vaccine responses in identical twins.

Sequencing was done on a sample of PBMCs. These receptors all stem from a woman between 18 and 29 years old in good health.

This sequence joins TRBV7-8 and TRBJ2-7; D might be TRBD2 (5 bases). Trimming removed 0 bases from V and 2 bases from J, with 14 bases in between. Looked up from germline, CDR1 is SGHVS and CDR2 is FQNEAQ. The CDR3 runs to 16 residues. In DNA form, the CDR3 reads TGTGCCAGCAGCTTAGCGAGTTGGAGCGGCGCCTACGAGCAGTACTTC. Residues: CASSLASWSGAYEQYF.

The chain carries TRBV7-2 and TRBJ1-5; D unresolved. Germline V gene sequence: CDR1 SGHTA, CDR2 FQGNSA. This CDR3 spans 12 amino acids. V was trimmed by 1 base and J by 11 bases, leaving 9 bases between them. CDR3 sequence reads: CASSLGLEAQHF. CDR3 coding DNA: TGTGCCAGCAGCTTAGGCCTTGAAGCCCAGCATTTT. The whole variable domain, filled in from reference TRBV7-2 and TRBJ1-5, reads GAGVSQSPSNKVTEKGKDVELRCDPISGHTALYWYRQSLGQGLEFLIYFQGNSAPDKSGLPSDRFSAERTGGSVSTLTIQRTQQEDSAVYLCASSLGLEAQHFGDGTRLSIL.

This chain uses TRBV27 with TRBJ1-1, with a weak D call TRBD1 (5 bases). Trimming removed 6 bases at V and 10 bases at J, with 24 bases between. The V gene's germline CDR1 is MNHEY and CDR2 SMNVEV (reference sequence). The CDR3 totals 15 residues. The DNA for the CDR3 is TGTGCCAGCAGCCTAAATGGGGCCCTACGAGGTGGAGCTTTCTTT. It translates to CASSLNGALRGGAFF.

The rearrangement joins TRBV18 to TRBJ2-7; D remains ambiguous. The CDR3 is 15 residues long. V was trimmed by 6 bases and J by 2 bases, leaving 17 bases between them. Germline V gene data show CDR1 as KGHSH and CDR2 as LQKENI. CDR3 sequence: CASSPSNRLPYEQYF. In nucleotides, the CDR3 is TGTGCCAGCTCCCCATCGAATAGATTACCCTACGAGCAGTACTTC.

The chain has TRBV15 and TRBJ2-7; D may be TRBD1 (6 bases). The germline CDR1 and CDR2 sequences are LNHNV and YYDKDF (reference sequence). This CDR3 has 12 residues. V lost 4 bases and J lost 5, with 9 bases in between. The CDR3 reads CATSKQGDEQYF. The CDR3 DNA reads as TGTGCCACCAGCAAACAGGGTGACGAGCAGTACTTC.

The rearrangement uses TRBV11-2 and TRBJ1-6, with a weak D call TRBD1 (5 bases). The CDR3 spans 18 residues. Trimming removed 3 bases from V and 4 bases from J, with 19 bases in between. Germline V gene data show CDR1 as SGHAT and CDR2 as FQNNGV. CDR3 region: CASSLRDVLKGYNSPLHF. The CDR3 DNA reads as TGTGCCAGCAGCTTGAGGGACGTGCTGAAGGGTTATAATTCACCCCTCCACTTT.

The CDR3, as DNA: TGTGCCAGCAGTGAGGGGGGACAGGCCAATCAGCCCCAGCATTTT. Its protein is CASSEGGQANQPQHF. This chain connects TRBV6-4 to TRBJ1-5; TRBD1 matches at 8 bases. The CDR3 contains 15 residues. V trimming: 3 bases; J trimming: 3 bases; junction bases outside the gene matches: 4. The germline gives CDR1 MRHNA, CDR2 SNTAGT.

The chain carries TRBV7-2 and TRBJ2-5; D is unresolved. The CDR3 length is 12 residues. CDR1 SGHTA and CDR2 FQGNSA come from the germline V gene. The V gene lost 10 bases and the J gene lost 5 bases, with 14 bases spanning the gap. The CDR3 nucleotides read TGTGCCATCTCCTCAGGCCGGGAGACCCAGTACTTC. It codes for CAISSGRETQYF.

This clonotype appeared many times. The chain is built from TRBV6-1 and TRBJ2-7; the D gene is possibly TRBD1 (5 bases). The CDR3 is 13 amino acids. The V gene lost 6 bases and the J gene lost 1 base, with 10 bases spanning the gap. The germline gives CDR1 MNHNS, CDR2 SASEGT. Here the CDR3 reads CASSPDKSYEQYF. The CDR3 DNA is TGTGCCAGCAGCCCGGACAAGTCCTACGAGCAGTACTTC.

This clonotype was detected many times. This sequence joins TRBV7-2 and TRBJ2-1; unclear D gene. The CDR3 is 15 residues long. Germline CDR1 reads SGHTA; CDR2 reads FQGNSA. V lost 2 bases and J lost 0, with 8 bases in between. The chain's CDR3 is CASSLLQLSYNEQFF. DNA of the CDR3: TGTGCCAGCAGCTTATTACAGCTCTCCTACAATGAGCAGTTCTTC.

This clonotype turned up a few times. CDR3 region: CASSLRGGDGDTGELFF. The CDR3 DNA is TGTGCCAGCAGCTTAAGAGGGGGAGACGGCGACACCGGGGAGCTGTTTTTT. This chain uses TRBV7-9 with TRBJ2-2, with D tentatively TRBD1 (6 bases). This CDR3 has 17 residues. The germline gives CDR1 SEHNR, CDR2 FQNEAQ (reference sequence). Trimming took 2 bases from V and 3 from J, leaving 16 bases between them.

The chain has TRBV25-1 and TRBJ1-1, with D possibly being TRBD1 (6 bases). The CDR3 consists of 12 residues. From germline, CDR1 is MGHDK and CDR2 SYGVNS. Deletions cut 10 bases from V and 3 bases from J, with 12 bases between. CDR3 DNA: TGTGCCACCTCCCACAGGGACACTGAAGCTTTCTTT. This encodes CATSHRDTEAFF.

This rearrangement joins TRBV11-1 to TRBJ2-6; D is perhaps TRBD1 (6 bases). Germline CDR1 reads SGHAT; CDR2 reads FQDESV (reference sequence). CDR3 length: 19 residues. Trimming cost V 5 bases and J 0 bases, with 20 bases left between them. CDR3: CASSQNRDTGNSGANVLTF. The CDR3 nucleotides are TGTGCCAGCAGCCAAAACCGGGACACGGGAAACTCTGGGGCCAACGTCCTGACTTTC.

This clonotype was recorded a few times. The rearrangement joins TRBV6-5 to TRBJ2-7, with D tentatively TRBD1 (6 bases). The CDR3 consists of 14 residues. Germline CDR1 MNHEY, CDR2 SVGAGI. V was cut by 3 bases and J by 5 bases, with 14 bases left in between. The chain's CDR3 is CASSYDRPPHEQYF. The CDR3 DNA is TGTGCCAGCAGTTATGACAGGCCCCCCCACGAGCAGTACTTC.

This clonotype has a count of ten or more. J is TRBJ2-7 and V is TRBV29-1; 8 nucleotides agree with TRBD1. J was trimmed by 3 bases and V by 7 bases; bases with no gene match: 8. This CDR3 has 13 residues. From germline, CDR1 is SQVTM and CDR2 ANQGSEA. The CDR3 is CSAWDRTLYEQYF. The CDR3 region has the DNA TGCAGCGCCTGGGACAGGACCCTCTACGAGCAGTACTTC.

The chain joins TRBV6-1 to TRBJ2-5; perhaps D is TRBD1 or TRBD2 (5 bases each). There are 14 residues in the CDR3. Trimming stripped 7 bases from V and 4 bases from J, with 16 bases between. In germline, CDR1 is MNHNS, CDR2 SASEGT. The CDR3 protein is CASTQDIRGETQYF. The CDR3 DNA reads as TGTGCCAGCACCCAGGACATTCGGGGAGAGACCCAGTACTTC.

The chain couples TRBV15 to TRBJ2-3; 10 nucleotides agree with TRBD2. Germline V lookup: CDR1 LNHNV, CDR2 YYDKDF (reference sequence). This CDR3 comprises 16 residues. The junction had 8 bases not matched to a gene; V was cut back by 4 bases and J by 4 bases. CDR3 bases: TGTGCCACCAGCAAAGGACTAGCGGATATTCCAGATACGCAGTATTTT. It translates to CATSKGLADIPDTQYF. Using reference TRBV15 and TRBJ2-3 for the parts outside the CDR3, the full variable domain is DAMVIQNPRYQVTQFGKPVTLSCSQTLNHNVMYWYQQKSSQAPKLLFHYYDKDFNNEADTPDNFQSRRPNTSFCFLDIRSPGLGDTAMYLCATSKGLADIPDTQYFGPGTRLTVL.

This clonotype occurred a few times. This rearrangement joins TRBV5-1 to TRBJ2-7; perhaps TRBD1 as D (6 bases). This CDR3 comprises 13 residues. Trimming left V 2 bases short and J 4 bases short, with 10 bases between. Germline CDR1 and CDR2: SGHRS and YFSETQ. CDR3 in DNA: TGCGCCAGCAGCTTCGGACAGCAGTACGAGCAGTACTTC. Protein sequence: CASSFGQQYEQYF.

The table lists this clonotype with a few counts. The V call is TRBV20-1, the J call TRBJ2-7; TRBD2 agrees at 10 bases. Germline V gene data show CDR1 as DFQATT and CDR2 as SNEGSKA (reference sequence). The CDR3 is made up of 13 amino acids. V was pared by 5 bases and J by 3 bases, with 4 bases of the junction left unmatched. The CDR3 DNA is TGCAGTGCTTGGACTAGCGGTATCTACGAGCAGTACTTC. Amino acid sequence: CSAWTSGIYEQYF.

Many counts were recorded for this clonotype. One end of the junction is discordant with germline, which a read error may explain. CDR3 region: CASSPDRDSYEQYF. The DNA of the CDR3 is TGTGCTAGCAGCCCTGACAGGGACTCCTACGAGCAGTACTTC. The chain employs TRBV7-7 and TRBJ2-7; the match to TRBD1 covers 7 bases. This CDR3 contains 14 residues. Per germline, CDR1 SSHAT and CDR2 FNYEAQ (reference sequence).

The chain employs TRBV5-1 and TRBJ1-3, with D uncertain. The CDR3 totals 14 residues. Germline V gene sequence: CDR1 SGHRS, CDR2 YFSETQ. Trimming left V 1 base short and J 1 base short, with 6 bases between. CDR3 nucleotide sequence: TGCGCCAGCAGCTTGATGGATTCTGGAAACACCATATATTTT. Its translation is CASSLMDSGNTIYF. The full variable domain, its missing parts supplied by reference TRBV5-1 and TRBJ1-3, is KAGVTQTPRYLIKTRGQQVTLSCSPISGHRSVSWYQQTPGQGLQFLFEYFSETQRNKGNFPGRFSGRQFSNSRSEMNVSTLELGDSALYLCASSLMDSGNTIYFGEGSWLTVV.

This rearrangement joins TRBV5-4 to TRBJ2-1, with 14 bases that match TRBD2. V shed 4 bases, J shed 4 bases, and the junction held 7 bases outside the gene matches. Germline CDR1 is SGHNT and CDR2 is YYREEE (reference sequence). The CDR3 has 17 residues. The CDR3 DNA reads as TGTGCCAGCAGCCGCCGGACTAGCGGGGGGACGTACAATGAGCAGTTCTTC. Protein product: CASSRRTSGGTYNEQFF.

CDR3 coding DNA: TGTGCCAGCAGTGAATCCCCCGAAGGGACCAATCAGCCCCAGCATTTT. This encodes CASSESPEGTNQPQHF. V usage is TRBV6-1 and J usage is TRBJ1-5; TRBD1 is a possible D gene (5 bases). V lost 2 bases, J lost 3 bases, and 14 bases lay in between. Germline-derived CDR1 and CDR2 are MNHNS and SASEGT. This CDR3 contains 16 residues.

This clonotype showed up just a few times. V is TRBV12-5 and J is TRBJ2-2; tentative D call: TRBD2 (6 bases). This CDR3 region has 12 residues. Germline lookup yields CDR1 LGHNT and CDR2 FRNRAP. V was pared by 4 bases and J by 7 bases, with 7 bases between. The CDR3 DNA reads TGTGCTAGTGGTTCGGGAGTCGGGGAGCTGTTTTTT. This codes for CASGSGVGELFF. Full variable domain (outside the CDR3, taken from reference TRBV12-5 and TRBJ2-2): DARVTQTPRHKVTEMGQEVTMRCQPILGHNTVFWYRQTMMQGLELLAYFRNRAPLDDSGMPKDRFSAEMPDATLATLKIQPSEPRDSAVYFCASGSGVGELFFGEGSRLTVL.

The table lists this clonotype with many counts. The chain links TRBV29-1 to TRBJ2-1, with D perhaps assigned TRBD1 or TRBD2 (6 bases each). V lost 6 bases, J lost 4 bases, and 16 bases lay in between. CDR1 and CDR2 from the germline V gene are SQVTM and ANQGSEA. The length of the CDR3 is 14 residues. The CDR3 region has the DNA TGCAGCGTCCAACGGGGGCAGGTATACAATGAGCAGTTCTTC. It codes for CSVQRGQVYNEQFF.